This T cell receptor (beta chain) was captured in a study of CD8+CD57+ T cells in acquired aplastic anemia. Study details: On average, sorted CD4+ and CD8+ cells gave roughly 3 ug of DNA. Healthy donor sequencing depth: roughly 10 million CD4+, approximately 11 million CD8+ reads. Findings of the study overall: Patients were compared with controls for CD8+ Simpson's diversity, and no significant difference emerged. Overlapping CD8+ CDR3 repertoires of patients and controls contained around 30 shared sequences.

The template for TCR beta VDJ and CDR3 sequence profiling was genomic DNA. TCRdb re-called the reads through MiXCR, storing one row per CDR3 protein. The top ten clones hold 4% of a sample with hundreds of thousands of distinct CDR3 sequences, approximately 70% of them seen once. V gave up 8 bases and J gave up 8 bases, with 12 bases separating them. Germline V lookup: CDR1 SNHLY, CDR2 FYNNEI. CDR3 length: 11 residues. This clonotype was observed at least ten times. Its matching antigen is unknown. The chain is built from TRBV2 and TRBJ1-2; no firm D call. Sequencing was performed on sorted CD4+, CD8+, or CD8+CD57+ T cells (not recorded which) from PBMCs. The clonotype was recovered from a human donor in good health, serving as a control. CDR3 nucleotides: TGTGCCAGCCGACCACCCGAGGGCTACACCTTC. Amino acid sequence: CASRPPEGYTF.